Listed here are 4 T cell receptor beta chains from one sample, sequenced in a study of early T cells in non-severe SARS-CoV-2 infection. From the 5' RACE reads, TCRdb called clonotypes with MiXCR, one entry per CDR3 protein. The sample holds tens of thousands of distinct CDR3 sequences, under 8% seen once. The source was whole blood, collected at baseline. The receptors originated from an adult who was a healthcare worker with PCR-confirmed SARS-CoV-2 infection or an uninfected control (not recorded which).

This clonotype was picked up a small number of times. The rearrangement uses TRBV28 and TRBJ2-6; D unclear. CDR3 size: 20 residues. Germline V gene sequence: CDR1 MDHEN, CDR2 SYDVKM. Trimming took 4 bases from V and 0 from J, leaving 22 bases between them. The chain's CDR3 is CASSSLAGFGSYSGANVLTF. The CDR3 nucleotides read TGTGCCAGCAGTTCATTGGCCGGTTTCGGCAGTTACTCTGGGGCCAACGTCCTGACTTTC.

The CDR3 sequence: CASSERDITTNEKLFF. For the CDR3, the DNA is TGTGCCAGCAGTGAAAGGGACATTACAACTAATGAAAAACTGTTTTTT. The rearrangement joins TRBV25-1 to TRBJ1-4, with a tentative D call TRBD1 (6 bases). This CDR3 region has 16 residues. V lost 2 bases and J lost 0, with 10 bases in between. Germline CDR1 is MGHDK and CDR2 is SYGVNS.

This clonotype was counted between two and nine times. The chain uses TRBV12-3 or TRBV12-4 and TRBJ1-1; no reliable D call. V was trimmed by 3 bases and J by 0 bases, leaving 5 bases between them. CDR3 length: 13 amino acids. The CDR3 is CASSFAVNTEAFF. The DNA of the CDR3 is TGTGCCAGCAGTTTTGCAGTGAACACTGAAGCTTTCTTT.

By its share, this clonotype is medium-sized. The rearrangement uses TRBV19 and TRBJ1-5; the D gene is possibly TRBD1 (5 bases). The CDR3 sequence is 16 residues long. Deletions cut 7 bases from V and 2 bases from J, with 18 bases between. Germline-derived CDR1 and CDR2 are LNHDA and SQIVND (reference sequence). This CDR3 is CASTSTQGLRNQPQHF. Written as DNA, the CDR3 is TGTGCCAGTACCTCTACCCAGGGACTGCGCAATCAGCCCCAGCATTTT.